This T cell receptor beta chain stems from a study of CD8 T cells in Susac syndrome. Study results and caveats: A relatively small number of individuals underwent TCR sequencing and HLA analysis.

V lost 3 bases to trimming and J lost 2 bases, with 4 bases between them. The CDR3 totals 12 residues. CDR1 and CDR2 from the germline V gene are SGHRS and YFSETQ. TEMRA cells underwent FACS enrichment and CD8+ and CD4+ T cells underwent negative isolation. On this clonotype itself: The antigen is not known.

Random hexamers were used to reverse transcribe an amount of about 0.45 to 1 ug RNA. immunoSEQ multiplex PCR amplified TCR beta CDR3 across 54 Vbeta, 13 Jbeta. TCRdb reanalysed the immunoSEQ multiplex PCR reads using MiXCR and keeps one entry per CDR3 protein. Here the sample spans approximately 75,000 distinct CDR3 sequences, 95% being singletons. This receptor was identified in a human donor in good health. The chain uses TRBV5-1 and TRBJ2-3; D not resolved. The sequenced sample consisted of CD8+ T cells from PBMCs. CDR3 sequence: CASSWNTDTQYF. CDR3 in DNA: TGCGCCAGCAGCTGGAACACAGATACGCAGTATTTT.